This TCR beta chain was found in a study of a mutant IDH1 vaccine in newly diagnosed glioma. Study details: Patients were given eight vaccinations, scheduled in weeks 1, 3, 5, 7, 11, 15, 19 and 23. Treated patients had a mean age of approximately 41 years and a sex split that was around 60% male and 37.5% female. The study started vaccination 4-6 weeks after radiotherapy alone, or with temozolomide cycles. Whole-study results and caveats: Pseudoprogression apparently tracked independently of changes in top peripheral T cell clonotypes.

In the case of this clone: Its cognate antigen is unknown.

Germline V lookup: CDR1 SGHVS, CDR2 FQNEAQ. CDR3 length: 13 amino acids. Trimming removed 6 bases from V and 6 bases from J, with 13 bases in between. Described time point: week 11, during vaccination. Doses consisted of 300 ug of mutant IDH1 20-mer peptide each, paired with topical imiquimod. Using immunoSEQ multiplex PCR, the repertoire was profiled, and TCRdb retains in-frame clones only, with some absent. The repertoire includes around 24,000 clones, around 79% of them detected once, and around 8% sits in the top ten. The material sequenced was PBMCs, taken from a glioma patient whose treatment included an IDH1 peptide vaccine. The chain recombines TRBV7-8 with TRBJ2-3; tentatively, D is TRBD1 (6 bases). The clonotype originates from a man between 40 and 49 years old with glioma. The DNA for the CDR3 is TGTGCCAGCAGTATAAACAGGGATGATACGCAGTATTTT. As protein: CASSINRDDTQYF.